This entry concerns a single TCR beta chain. Antigen unknown. Use of 60 Vbeta and 13 Jbeta primers characterized the PCR. The repertoire was sequenced with immunoSEQ multiplex PCR; TCRdb's copy has only in-frame clones and lacks some. The sample shows about 130,000 clones, around 72% of them seen only once. This record comes from a study of cytomegalovirus exposure and HLA in healthy donors. Whole-study findings and limits: Sequencing artifact likely explains a cluster of highly shared sequence variants. The number of N-insertions in an Asian-associated ancestry cluster was reportedly below the approximately 700-donor mean in a later analysis. Analysis performed later found about 18,000 TCR beta sequences associated with HLA alleles at 0.05 false discovery rate.

The CDR3 has 14 residues. Unmatched junction bases numbered 7, after V lost 7 bases and J lost 1 base. Germline assignment: CDR1 MNHEY and CDR2 SMNVEV (reference sequence). The chain uses TRBV27 and TRBJ2-7, with 7 bases matching TRBD1. The TCR originated in a human donor in good health. The specimen sequenced was PBMCs. For the CDR3, the DNA is TGTGCCAGCAAAAGAGGACAGGTATCCTACGAGCAGTACTTC. Amino acid sequence: CASKRGQVSYEQYF.